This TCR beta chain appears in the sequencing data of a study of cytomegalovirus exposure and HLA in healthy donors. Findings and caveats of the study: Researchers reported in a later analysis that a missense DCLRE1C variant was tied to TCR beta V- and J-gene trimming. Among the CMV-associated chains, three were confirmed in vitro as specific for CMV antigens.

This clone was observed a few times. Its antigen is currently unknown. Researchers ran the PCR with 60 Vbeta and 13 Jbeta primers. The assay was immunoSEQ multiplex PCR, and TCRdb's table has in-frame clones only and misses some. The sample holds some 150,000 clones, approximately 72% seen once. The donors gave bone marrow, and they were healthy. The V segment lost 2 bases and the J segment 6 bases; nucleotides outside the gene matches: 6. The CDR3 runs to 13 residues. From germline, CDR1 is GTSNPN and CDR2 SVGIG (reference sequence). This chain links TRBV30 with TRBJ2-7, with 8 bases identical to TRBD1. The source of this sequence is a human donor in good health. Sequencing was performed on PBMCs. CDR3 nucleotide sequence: TGTGCCTGGAGTCGGGGGCAGGGGGCCGAGCAGTACTTC. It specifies CAWSRGQGAEQYF.